Sequencing of this TCR beta chain was carried out in a study of T-cell reconstitution after alpha-beta-depleted transplantation in children. V dropped 0 bases and J dropped 7; count of bases not matched to a gene: 3. CDR1 is MGHRA and CDR2 is YSYEKL in the germline V gene. CDR3 length: 15 residues. During its preparation, the TCRbeta library received unique molecular identifiers. A single record per CDR3 protein comes from TCRdb applying MiXCR to the PCR reads. Of a few hundred thousand distinct CDR3 sequences listed, approximately 11% are singletons. This clonotype came up a few times. The rearrangement uses TRBV4-1 and TRBJ2-1; TRBD1 aligns across 10 bases. The sequence came from a human donor who donated a stem cell graft to a child with acute myeloid leukemia. The sample here was PBMCs from the stem cell graft donor, taken from the stem cell graft. CDR3 residues: CASSQETGGWNEQFF. In DNA, the CDR3 is TGCGCCAGCAGCCAAGAGACAGGGGGCTGGAATGAGCAGTTCTTC.